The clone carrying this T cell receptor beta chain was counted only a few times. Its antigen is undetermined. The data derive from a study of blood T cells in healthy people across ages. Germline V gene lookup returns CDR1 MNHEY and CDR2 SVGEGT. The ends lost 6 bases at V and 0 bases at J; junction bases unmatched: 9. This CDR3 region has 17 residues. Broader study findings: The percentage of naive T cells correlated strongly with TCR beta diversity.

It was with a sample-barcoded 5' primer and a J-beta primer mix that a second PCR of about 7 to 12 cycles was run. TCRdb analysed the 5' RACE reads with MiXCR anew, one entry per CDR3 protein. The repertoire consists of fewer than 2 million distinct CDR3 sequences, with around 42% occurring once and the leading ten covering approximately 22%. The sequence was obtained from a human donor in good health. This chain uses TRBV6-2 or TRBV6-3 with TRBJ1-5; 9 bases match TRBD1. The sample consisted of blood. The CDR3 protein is CASRPDRGDISNQPQHF. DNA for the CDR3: TGTGCCAGCAGACCGGACAGGGGAGATATTAGCAATCAGCCCCAGCATTTT.